The 6 T cell receptor beta chains given below trace back to one sample, sequenced in a study of blood T cell repertoires in COVID-19 (dated by TCRdb to about 2020). The receptor library was made with the immunoSEQ multiplex PCR assay. The immuneACCESS repertoire file appears here via TCRdb, limited to in-frame rearrangements. These files lack a portion of the clones; in checked studies, under half of the deficit traces to unresolved V genes, and the cause of the others is not known. The sample data list about 440,000 clones, and 87% of these were observed just once. Jointly, the top ten make up 1.5% to 2% of the sample. Sequences were obtained from PBMCs or T cells enriched from blood (not recorded which). Every receptor here comes from a woman between 18 and 29 years old with acute COVID-19.

This clone was observed a few times. CDR3 nucleotide sequence: TGTGCCAGCAGCGTTAATAGCGGGAGGAGAGAGACCCAGTACTTC. The encoded protein is CASSVNSGRRETQYF. The chain employs TRBV9 and TRBJ2-5, with TRBD2 identical over 10 bases. Trimming took 2 bases from V and 4 from J; bases not matched to a gene: 5. Germline V gene sequence: CDR1 SGDLS, CDR2 YYNGEE. CDR3 length: 15 amino acids.

This clone turned up a few times. The rearrangement uses TRBV6-5 and TRBJ1-6; 7 nucleotides match TRBD1. V shed 5 bases and J 10 bases; nucleotides not matched to a gene: 11. This CDR3 is built from 15 residues. CDR1 is MNHEY and CDR2 is SVGAGI in the germline V gene. Written as DNA, the CDR3 is TGTGCCAGCAGTCCGCGACAGGGATTAAGCTCACCCCTCCACTTT. This gives the protein CASSPRQGLSSPLHF.

To note about this clone: This specimen includes other DNA sequences encoding the same CDR3. This chain links TRBV5-1 with TRBJ2-3, with D unresolved. Germline V gene sequence: CDR1 SGHRS, CDR2 YFSETQ. Deletions cut 3 bases from V and 0 bases from J, with 2 bases between. CDR3 length: 12 residues. Here the CDR3 DNA reads TGCGCCAGCAGCTCGAGCACAGATACGCAGTATTTT. Its translation: CASSSSTDTQYF.

The rearrangement uses TRBV4-1 and TRBJ1-5; 7 nucleotides agree with TRBD1. The length of the CDR3 is 20 residues. Trimming removed 1 base from V and 0 bases from J; junction bases left unmatched: 15. The V gene's germline CDR1 is MGHRA and CDR2 YSYEKL. The DNA for the CDR3 is TGCGCCAGCAGCCAAGTTGCCCTCCGGACGGGACAGCCTAGCAATCAGCCCCAGCATTTT. Protein product: CASSQVALRTGQPSNQPQHF.

The chain uses TRBV7-9 and TRBJ2-7, with 7 bases lining up with TRBD1. The CDR3 runs to 16 residues. Germline-derived CDR1 and CDR2 are SEHNR and FQNEAQ (reference sequence). With V trimmed by 5 bases and J by 3 bases, 13 bases remained unmatched. The CDR3 loop is CASSNTKGQPLYEQYF. The CDR3, as DNA: TGTGCCAGCAGCAACACAAAGGGACAGCCCCTCTACGAGCAGTACTTC.

The CDR3 reads CASSYSNTEGKLFF. The CDR3 nucleotides read TGTGCCAGCAGTTACTCGAACACGGAGGGAAAACTGTTTTTT. The chain joins TRBV6-5 to TRBJ1-4; no clear D gene. Germline-derived CDR1 and CDR2 are MNHEY and SVGAGI. This CDR3 has 14 amino acids. V was shortened by 0 bases and J by 10 bases, with 12 bases between the two germline ends.